The source of this T cell receptor (beta chain) is a study of blood T cells in healthy people across ages. Trimming stripped 3 bases from V and 10 bases from J, with 15 bases between. Germline V CDR1 and CDR2: SGHTA, FQGNSA. The CDR3 covers 14 residues. The donors, all healthy, were Caucasians living in Russia, aged about 6 to 100. A J-beta primer mix and a sample-barcoded 5' primer were used in a second PCR of about 7 to 11 cycles. TCRdb re-derived calls from the 5' RACE reads in MiXCR, one entry per CDR3 protein. The sample lists 1.5 million to 2 million distinct CDR3 sequences, roughly two fifths occurring once.

The chain links TRBV7-2 to TRBJ1-4, with a weak D call TRBD1 (5 bases). This clonotype was obtained from a human donor in good health. Sample: blood. CDR3 DNA: TGTGCCAGCAGCTTTACAGGTCCGAAAGGAAAACTGTTTTTT. Amino acids: CASSFTGPKGKLFF.